This T cell receptor beta chain was sequenced for a study of T cells in Graves' hyperthyroidism and ophthalmopathy. What was amplified from RNA transcripts were TCR beta CDR3 regions. With the HTBI primer set, the TCR CDR3 went through a first round of RT-PCR. Each CDR3 protein is one row after TCRdb ran MiXCR on the multiplex PCR reads. The sample lists about 200,000 distinct CDR3 sequences, around 20% occurring once. V was pared by 4 bases and J by 7 bases, with 3 bases of the junction left unmatched. This CDR3 has 12 residues. Germline V gene lookup returns CDR1 MNHEY and CDR2 SVGEGT. Study conclusions and caveats: Classification by a 13 V-J model distinguished ophthalmopathy from stable hyperthyroidism.

Comments on this clonotype: Its antigen is currently unknown.

The TCR was taken from a man between 40 and 49 years old with Graves' hyperthyroidism. J is TRBJ1-1 and V is TRBV6-2 or TRBV6-3; the match to TRBD1 covers 7 bases. Sequenced sample: blood. The chain's CDR3 is CASSSWDSEAFF. DNA for the CDR3: TGTGCCAGCAGTTCTTGGGACAGTGAAGCTTTCTTT.